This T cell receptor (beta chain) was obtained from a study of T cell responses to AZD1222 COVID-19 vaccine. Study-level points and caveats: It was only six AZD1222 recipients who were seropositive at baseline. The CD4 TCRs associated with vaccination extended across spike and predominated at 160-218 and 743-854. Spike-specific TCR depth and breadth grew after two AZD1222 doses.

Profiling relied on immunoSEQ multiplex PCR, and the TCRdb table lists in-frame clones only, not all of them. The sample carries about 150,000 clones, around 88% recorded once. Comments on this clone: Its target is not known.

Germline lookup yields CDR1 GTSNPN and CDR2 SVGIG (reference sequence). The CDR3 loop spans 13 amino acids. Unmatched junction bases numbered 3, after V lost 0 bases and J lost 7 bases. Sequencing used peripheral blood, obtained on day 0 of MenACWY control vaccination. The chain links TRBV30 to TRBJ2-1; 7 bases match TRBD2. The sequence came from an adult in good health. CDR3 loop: CAWSVNSGNEQFF. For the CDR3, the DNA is TGTGCCTGGAGTGTAAATAGCGGGAATGAGCAGTTCTTC. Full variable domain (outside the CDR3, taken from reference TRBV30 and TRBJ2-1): SQTIHQWPATLVQPVGSPLSLECTVEGTSNPNLYWYRQAAGRGLQLLFYSVGIGQISSEVPQNLSASRPQDRQFILSSKKLLLSDSGFYLCAWSVNSGNEQFFGPGTRLTVL.